What follows are 22 T cell receptor beta chains derived from one specimen sequenced in a study of T cells expressing NK-cell markers. TCRdb re-called the 5' RACE reads and gives one entry per CDR3 protein, without DNA. Its listing shows roughly 160,000 distinct CDR3 sequences. The sequencing sample was made of blood T cells: a sorted CD56 or NKG2C T cell subset, CD4+ or CD8+ T cells, or bulk PBMC T cells (not recorded which). The receptors were sampled from a man aged 18 to 70 in good health.

The chain couples TRBV6-5 to TRBJ2-5; TCRdb's D call of TRBD2 is untestable without DNA. Germline assignment: CDR1 MNHEY and CDR2 SVGAGI. There are 17 residues in the CDR3. This CDR3 is CASSSLGLAGAQETQYF.

The rearrangement uses TRBV24-1 and TRBJ2-7; the D call from TCRdb, TRBD1, cannot be confirmed without DNA. In germline, CDR1 is KGHDR, CDR2 SFDVKD. This CDR3 has 16 residues. CDR3 loop: CATSDGTGTGGIEQYF.

The chain couples TRBV15 to TRBJ2-5; the D call from TCRdb, TRBD2, cannot be confirmed without DNA. CDR3 length equals 18 residues. Germline V gene lookup returns CDR1 LNHNV and CDR2 YYDKDF (reference sequence). CDR3: CATSRGFPGALRKETQYF.

The chain has TRBV2 and TRBJ2-1. Germline values: CDR1 SNHLY, CDR2 FYNNEI. The CDR3 has 14 amino acids. This CDR3 reads CASSDWGAGNEQFF.

V and J are TRBV5-1 and TRBJ2-1; the TCRdb call, TRBD2, lacks DNA for checking. Germline assignment: CDR1 SGHRS and CDR2 YFSETQ. The length of the CDR3 is 16 residues. The CDR3 region is CASSPPGLAGYNEQFF.

The chain links TRBV6-5 to TRBJ1-5. CDR1 and CDR2 from the germline V gene are MNHEY and SVGAGI. The CDR3 loop spans 12 amino acids. CDR3 residues: CASSAHNQPQHF.

V usage is TRBV7-3 and J usage is TRBJ2-3; lacking DNA, the TRBD1 call made by TCRdb goes unchecked. Germline V lookup: CDR1 SGHTA, CDR2 FQGTGA. The CDR3 length is 15 residues. The CDR3 loop is CASSLTGGGSDTQYF.

The chain has TRBV2 and TRBJ2-1; TCRdb's assignment of TRBD1 cannot be checked, as there is no DNA. Germline V gene lookup returns CDR1 SNHLY and CDR2 FYNNEI. The CDR3 has 14 amino acids. CDR3 sequence: CASVRQGRYNEQFF.

The chain combines TRBV4-1 with TRBJ2-7; there is no DNA to check the TCRdb D call of TRBD2. The CDR3 sequence is 17 residues long. CDR1 and CDR2 (germline): MGHRA, YSYEKL. CDR3: CASSQAVGVGLAYEQYF.

V gene TRBV12-3 or TRBV12-4 combines with J gene TRBJ2-7; TCRdb names TRBD1, which stays unverified in the absence of DNA. The CDR3 has 14 residues. CDR3 loop: CASTMDRERNEQYF.

This sequence joins TRBV7-3 and TRBJ2-7; the TRBD2 assignment by TCRdb is unverifiable without DNA. Germline V gene lookup returns CDR1 SGHTA and CDR2 FQGTGA. This CDR3 is 14 amino acids long. The CDR3 spells CASRVSGGAYEQYF.

V and J are TRBV6-1 and TRBJ1-1. Germline loops: CDR1 MNHNS, CDR2 SASEGT. The CDR3 has 16 residues. The CDR3: CASSELGWAENTEAFF.

J is TRBJ2-5 and V is TRBV7-8. This CDR3 region has 12 residues. Germline assignment: CDR1 SGHVS and CDR2 FQNEAQ. CDR3 amino acids: CASSRTQETQYF.

The chain couples TRBV2 to TRBJ1-2. The CDR3 is 13 residues long. Germline V gene lookup returns CDR1 SNHLY and CDR2 FYNNEI. CDR3 in amino acids: CASSEAAFWGYTF.

V and J are TRBV7-6 and TRBJ1-5. Germline V gene sequence: CDR1 SGHVS, CDR2 FNYEAQ. The CDR3 covers 15 residues. Here the CDR3 reads CASSRVPGGKQPQHF.

CDR3 loop: CASSLGRDGDEQFF. The rearrangement uses TRBV5-1 and TRBJ2-1. This CDR3 spans 14 amino acids. The germline CDR1 and CDR2 sequences are SGHRS and YFSETQ.

The genes are TRBV6-1 and TRBJ1-2; TCRdb calls TRBD1, which cannot be checked without DNA. Germline lookup yields CDR1 MNHNS and CDR2 SASEGT. The CDR3 extends over 13 amino acids. The CDR3 region is CASSELGQNGYTF.

The V call is TRBV2, the J call TRBJ1-2; TCRdb reports TRBD1, a call that lacks DNA to check it against. CDR3 length equals 14 residues. Per the germline V gene, CDR1 is SNHLY and CDR2 is FYNNEI. CDR3 amino acids: CASWAGDRDYGYTF.

The V gene is TRBV6-5, the J gene TRBJ2-7. In germline, CDR1 is MNHEY, CDR2 SVGAGI. The CDR3 sequence is 14 residues long. CDR3 protein: CASSLKSYNYEQYF.

The V gene is TRBV7-8, the J gene TRBJ2-1; the TRBD1 assignment by TCRdb is unverifiable without DNA. The CDR3 contains 13 residues. The germline CDR1 and CDR2 sequences are SGHVS and FQNEAQ. CDR3 in amino acids: CASRSRDKNEQFF. Filled out from reference TRBV7-8 and TRBJ2-1, the complete variable domain reads GAGVSQSPRYKVAKRGQDVALRCDPISGHVSLFWYQQALGQGPEFLTYFQNEAQLDKSGLPSDRFFAERPEGSVSTLKIQRTQQEDSAVYLCASRSRDKNEQFFGPGTRLTVL.

The chain combines TRBV29-1 with TRBJ1-2. The V gene's germline CDR1 is SQVTM and CDR2 ANQGSEA. The CDR3 contains 12 residues. CDR3 loop: CSVELPSDGYTF.

The chain employs TRBV12-3 or TRBV12-4 and TRBJ2-5; TCRdb picks TRBD2, but there is no DNA to check that call. The CDR3 loop spans 15 amino acids. The CDR3 sequence is CASSRLAGEQETQYF.